One TCR beta chain is described in this entry. What this receptor recognizes is not known. No base-level quality is on record; no much larger clone is a single base apart. The collaborating institutions used their own protocols to collect whole blood in K2EDTA tubes. For TCRbeta analysis, collaborator samples were shipped as frozen whole blood, as isolated PBMCs, or as DNA extracted from either sample type. TCRbeta CDR3 regions were amplified from genomic DNA using the immunoSEQ Assay, a bias-controlled multiplex PCR. Processing in the source paper ran as follows. The number of nucleated cells in each sample was estimated by amplification of reference gene primers within the assay. To quantify the absolute abundance of each unique TCRbeta CDR3 rearrangement, sequence reads were collapsed and filtered. For each sample, productive Simpson clonality was calculated as the square root of Simpson's diversity index over productive rearrangements. TCRdb's version of the immuneACCESS table is confined to in-frame rearrangements and falls short of the full clone set. An unresolved V gene accounts for under half of the shortfall where checked; the remainder is of unknown origin. V and J calls and clone size are those listed in that table; D and trimming were worked out from the DNA. Within this sample are 130,000 to 150,000 clones, with 65% to 90% of them counted one time only. In total, the top ten clones hold approximately 8% of the sample.

This sample is drawn from a study of blood T cell repertoires in COVID-19 (dated by TCRdb to the early 2020s). Looking at the study overall: Samples from collaborators originated in the United States, Italy and Spain and spanned both the acute and convalescent phases of COVID-19. The prospective study material was composed of cDNA or gDNA derived from T cells, B-cell-depleted T cells, or PBMCs. Deeply sampled blood TCRbeta repertoires from subjects exposed to, actively infected with, or recovered from COVID-19 were included in the dataset. A freely available public database, intended as a resource for researchers studying the immune response to SARS-CoV-2, is where the repertoires were released. Samples came from the ongoing ImmuneRACE study (first 160 participants) plus 1,254 subjects from 6 global collaborators. A de-identified subject ID, COVID-19 status, age in years and sex were almost always included in the sample metadata. HLA class I and class II types, where available, came from metadata supplied by the sample provider rather than from assay-based typing.

From the cysteine through the phenylalanine, the CDR3 covers 20 amino acids. The entry retains the CDR3 DNA only, 60 bases that are in frame from base 1. The germline V gene yields MDHEN for CDR1 and SYDVKM for CDR2. A distance of 26 bases separates the germline ends of V and J, which lose 3 bases and 0 bases respectively. Overall results and qualifications from the work: The amount of clinical and demographic metadata varied by source and participant and was provided uncurated.

This receptor chain uses TRBV28 and TRBJ2-5; perhaps TRBD2 is the D gene, with 7 bases matching. Sequencing used peripheral blood. The receptor's source is a human donor in a cohort sampled during active COVID-19. The nucleotides are TGTGCCAGCAGTTTGCGTGGACTAGGGGGGCCCTCGACGAACCAAGAGACCCAGTACTTC. Protein translation: CASSLRGLGGPSTNQETQYF.